A selection of T cell receptor beta chains follows, all from one sample in a study of human CD4 T cells and Enterobacteriaceae. Generated by immunoSEQ multiplex PCR, the TCRdb table keeps only in-frame clones and is missing some. The profile shows about 29,000 clones, approximately 80% of them singletons. The material sequenced was memory CD4+ T cells from blood. These receptors were collected from a human donor in good health. CDR3s include the opening cysteine and the closing phenylalanine or tryptophan. A D gene is named only where the DNA matches it firmly. Clone sizes are given selectively: once, few, many, or a class where the clone is expanded.

CDR3	DNA	size	J	V	D
CASTIMPSSYEQYF	TGTGCCAGCACTATCATGCCCAGTTCCTACGAGCAGTACTTC	NA	TRBJ2-7	TRBV6-1	NA
CASSAPGQTSGNTIYF	TGTGCCAGCAGCGCTCCGGGACAGACATCTGGAAACACCATATATTTT	NA	TRBJ1-3	TRBV7-9	TRBD1
CAWSKSATREKLFF	TGTGCCTGGAGTAAATCGGCCACCCGGGAAAAACTGTTTTTT	NA	TRBJ1-4	TRBV30	NA
CASSQQQGAYEQYF	TGTGCCAGCAGCCAACAACAGGGGGCCTACGAGCAGTACTTC	NA	TRBJ2-7	TRBV14	TRBD1
CASSLRQGREKLFF	TGCGCCAGCAGCCTTCGACAGGGGAGAGAAAAACTGTTTTTT	NA	TRBJ1-4	TRBV5-1	TRBD1
CASSPGQRDSGQQYF	TGTGCCAGCAGCCCAGGCCAGCGGGACAGCGGCCAGCAGTACTTC	few	TRBJ2-7	TRBV7-8	NA
CASSPDRGNSNQPQHF	TGTGCCAGCTCACCAGACAGGGGAAATAGCAATCAGCCCCAGCATTTT	NA	TRBJ1-5	TRBV18	TRBD1
CASSSNFGTQETQYF	TGTGCCAGCAGCTCAAATTTCGGGACGCAAGAGACCCAGTACTTC	few	TRBJ2-5	TRBV7-8	NA
CASSLIFAGRHTEAFF	TGTGCCAGCAGCTTGATATTCGCAGGTCGCCACACTGAAGCTTTCTTT	NA	TRBJ1-1	TRBV5-5	NA
CASSVDRGEYEKLFF	TGTGCCAGCAGTGTCGACAGGGGAGAGTATGAAAAACTGTTTTTT	NA	TRBJ1-4	TRBV2	TRBD1
CASSVNRGPGTEAFF	TGTGCCAGCAGTGTGAACAGGGGGCCTGGCACTGAAGCTTTCTTT	NA	TRBJ1-1	TRBV6-1	TRBD1
CASNVQAVGQPQHF	TGTGCCAGCAACGTACAGGCGGTAGGACAGCCCCAGCATTTT	NA	TRBJ1-5	TRBV2	NA
CASSVGQGRAYGYTF	TGTGCCAGCAGCGTAGGACAGGGACGGGCCTATGGCTACACCTTC	NA	TRBJ1-2	TRBV9	TRBD1
CASSSLMSNQPQHF	TGTGCCAGCAGCTCCCTTATGAGCAATCAGCCCCAGCATTTT	NA	TRBJ1-5	TRBV7-2	NA
CASSHTPGLAGWAETQYF	TGTGCCAGCAGCCATACTCCGGGACTAGCGGGGTGGGCAGAGACCCAGTACTTC	NA	TRBJ2-5	TRBV28	TRBD2
CASSLGYNKQYF	TGTGCCAGCAGTTTGGGTTACAACAAGCAGTACTTC	NA	TRBJ2-7	TRBV28	NA
CVISESSTGELFF	TGTGTCATCAGTGAGTCCAGCACCGGGGAGCTGTTTTTT	NA	TRBJ2-2	TRBV10-3	NA
CASSSGTSGSTYEQYF	TGCGCCAGCAGCTCCGGGACTAGCGGGAGTACCTACGAGCAGTACTTC	NA	TRBJ2-7	TRBV5-1	TRBD2
CASSLEGQGGPGETQYF	TGCGCCAGCAGCTTGGAGGGACAGGGAGGTCCGGGAGAGACCCAGTACTTC	NA	TRBJ2-5	TRBV5-1	TRBD1
CASSGGLAEYEQYF	TGTGCCAGCAGCGGGGGACTAGCGGAATACGAGCAGTACTTC	NA	TRBJ2-7	TRBV11-2	TRBD2
CAWSLGGPYEQYF	TGTGCCTGGAGCCTGGGGGGTCCCTACGAGCAGTACTTC	NA	TRBJ2-7	TRBV30	NA
CASSGTGSSYEQYF	TGTGCCAGCAGCGGGACAGGTTCCTCCTACGAGCAGTACTTC	few	TRBJ2-7	TRBV5-4	TRBD1
CASSSPASGRAKNIQYF	TGTGCCAGCAGTTCTCCGGCTAGCGGGCGAGCCAAAAACATTCAGTACTTC	NA	TRBJ2-4	TRBV28	TRBD2
CASSSGDGSKNIQYF	TGTGCCAGCAGTTCAGGGGATGGGAGCAAAAACATTCAGTACTTC	NA	TRBJ2-4	TRBV28	NA
CASSFPGQGTGNTIYF	TGTGCCAGCAGTTTCCCGGGACAGGGTACGGGAAACACCATATATTTT	NA	TRBJ1-3	TRBV7-2	TRBD1
CSARMTSGGAFSTDTQYF	TGCAGCGCTCGAATGACTAGCGGGGGGGCCTTTAGCACAGATACGCAGTATTTT	NA	TRBJ2-3	TRBV29-1	TRBD2
CASSPQQGGTGELFF	TGTGCCAGCTCACCGCAACAGGGGGGCACCGGGGAGCTGTTTTTT	NA	TRBJ2-2	TRBV18	TRBD1
CAWSPTPGATSETQYF	TGTGCCTGGAGTCCTACTCCAGGGGCCACGTCCGAGACCCAGTACTTC	few	TRBJ2-5	TRBV30	NA
CASSEYLQGATGYTF	TGTGCCAGCAGTGAGTATCTCCAGGGGGCGACTGGCTACACCTTC	NA	TRBJ1-2	TRBV6-1	TRBD1
CALTLTSGGIPREETQYF	TGTGCCTTGACGTTGACTAGCGGGGGCATACCCCGAGAAGAGACCCAGTACTTC	few	TRBJ2-5	TRBV30	TRBD2
CASRLGGGPSGQFF	TGTGCAAGTCGCTTAGGAGGAGGCCCGTCGGGGCAGTTCTTC	NA	TRBJ2-1	TRBV12-2	NA
CASSLRQNTQETQYF	TGTGCCAGCAGCTTAAGGCAGAACACCCAAGAGACCCAGTACTTC	NA	TRBJ2-5	TRBV11-2	NA
CASSSTGLAGYGQYF	TGTGCCAGCAGCTCTACGGGACTAGCGGGATACGGGCAGTACTTC	NA	TRBJ2-7	TRBV27	TRBD2
CASRSGTGTPAETQYF	TGTGCCAGTAGATCGGGGACTGGGACTCCTGCAGAGACCCAGTACTTC	NA	TRBJ2-5	TRBV19	NA
CASFRDRDVGEKLFF	TGTGCCAGCTTCCGGGACAGGGACGTGGGTGAAAAACTGTTTTTT	NA	TRBJ1-4	TRBV6-1	TRBD1
CASRFEGAYGYTF	TGTGCCAGCAGATTCGAGGGGGCCTATGGCTACACCTTC	NA	TRBJ1-2	TRBV6-5	TRBD1
CASSQDWSSGANVLTF	TGTGCCAGCAGCCAAGATTGGAGTTCTGGGGCCAACGTCCTGACTTTC	NA	TRBJ2-6	TRBV4-2	NA
CASSREEVSPLHF	TGCGCCAGCAGCCGTGAGGAAGTTTCACCCCTCCACTTT	few	TRBJ1-6	TRBV5-1	NA
CASSERQGRDQPQHF	TGTGCCAGCAGTGAGAGGCAGGGTAGGGATCAGCCCCAGCATTTT	once	TRBJ1-5	TRBV6-1	NA
CASSHGGGFNTEAFF	TGTGCCAGCAGCCACGGAGGGGGCTTTAACACTGAAGCTTTCTTT	NA	TRBJ1-1	TRBV7-8	TRBD1
CASRGQPKLGNQPQHF	TGTGCCAGCCGAGGACAACCCAAATTGGGCAATCAGCCCCAGCATTTT	NA	TRBJ1-5	TRBV2	NA
CASSKGQGMNNSPLHF	TGTGCCAGCAGCAAAGGACAGGGCATGAATAATTCACCCCTCCACTTT	NA	TRBJ1-6	TRBV2	TRBD1
CASSLRTSGVTGELFF	TGTGCCAGCAGCTTAAGGACTAGCGGCGTCACCGGGGAGCTGTTTTTT	NA	TRBJ2-2	TRBV7-2	TRBD2
CASSAGLAGAYEQYF	TGCGCCAGCAGCGCCGGACTAGCGGGGGCCTACGAGCAGTACTTC	NA	TRBJ2-7	TRBV5-1	TRBD2
CASSKREGLGEQFF	TGTGCCAGCTCAAAGCGGGAGGGCCTTGGTGAGCAGTTCTTC	once	TRBJ2-1	TRBV6-5	TRBD2
CSVDGTGGVNTEAFF	TGCAGCGTTGACGGGACAGGGGGCGTGAACACTGAAGCTTTCTTT	medium-sized	TRBJ1-1	TRBV29-1	TRBD1
CASSLATGGGTEAFF	TGTGCCAGCAGCTTGGCGACAGGGGGAGGGACTGAAGCTTTCTTT	NA	TRBJ1-1	TRBV11-2	TRBD1
CASSQEDRSTNEKLFF	TGCGCCAGCAGCCAAGAGGACAGGTCAACTAATGAAAAACTGTTTTTT	few	TRBJ1-4	TRBV4-1	TRBD1
CASSLSGREGADTQYF	TGTGCCAGCAGTCTGTCGGGGCGGGAGGGCGCAGATACGCAGTATTTT	NA	TRBJ2-3	TRBV7-3	TRBD2
CASSLAGPTNSPLHF	TGCGCCAGCAGCTTGGCCGGTCCGACAAATTCACCCCTCCACTTT	few	TRBJ1-6	TRBV5-1	NA
CASSPRLGTYNEQFF	TGTGCCAGCAGCCCCAGACTAGGGACCTACAATGAGCAGTTCTTC	NA	TRBJ2-1	TRBV7-2	NA
CASSSPGGTGGGNTIYF	TGTGCCAGCAGCTCCCCCGGAGGGACAGGAGGTGGAAACACCATATATTTT	NA	TRBJ1-3	TRBV7-2	TRBD1
CASSLARTGNTIYF	TGTGCCAGCAGCTTAGCGCGTACTGGAAACACCATATATTTT	NA	TRBJ1-3	TRBV7-2	NA